The clone carrying this TCR beta chain turned up a few times. This specimen comes from a study of Graves' ophthalmopathy and Graves' hyperthyroidism. TCR beta CDR3 regions were amplified from RNA transcripts. HTBI-primed RT-PCR formed the first round, and a multiplex PCR formed the second. TCRdb passed the multiplex PCR reads through MiXCR, listing each CDR3 protein once. The table includes 300,000 to 400,000 distinct CDR3 sequences, about a sixth detected once. The CDR3 consists of 17 residues. CDR1 is SNHLY, CDR2 FYNNEI, per germline. V was pared by 0 bases and J by 0 bases, with 12 bases between. This clonotype was sampled from an adult woman with stable Graves' hyperthyroidism. The V and J genes are TRBV2 and TRBJ2-4, with D perhaps TRBD2 (6 bases). The sample taken for sequencing was peripheral blood. DNA for the CDR3: TGTGCCAGCAGTGAAGCGCTTACTAGCTTAGCCAAAAACATTCAGTACTTC. Its translation: CASSEALTSLAKNIQYF.